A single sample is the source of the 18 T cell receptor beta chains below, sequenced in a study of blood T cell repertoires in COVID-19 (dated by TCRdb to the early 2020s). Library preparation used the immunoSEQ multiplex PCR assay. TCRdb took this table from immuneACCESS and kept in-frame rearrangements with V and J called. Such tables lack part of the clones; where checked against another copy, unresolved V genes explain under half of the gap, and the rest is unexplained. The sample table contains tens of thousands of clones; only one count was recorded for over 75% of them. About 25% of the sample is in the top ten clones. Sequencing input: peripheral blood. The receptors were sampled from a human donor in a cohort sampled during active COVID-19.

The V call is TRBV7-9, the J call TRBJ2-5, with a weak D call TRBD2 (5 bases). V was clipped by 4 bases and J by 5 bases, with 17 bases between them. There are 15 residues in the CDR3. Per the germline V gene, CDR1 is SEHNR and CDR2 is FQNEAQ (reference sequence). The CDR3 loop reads CASSSGLSGRETQYF. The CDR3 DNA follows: TGTGCCAGCAGCTCCGGACTCTCCGGGCGGGAGACCCAGTACTTC.

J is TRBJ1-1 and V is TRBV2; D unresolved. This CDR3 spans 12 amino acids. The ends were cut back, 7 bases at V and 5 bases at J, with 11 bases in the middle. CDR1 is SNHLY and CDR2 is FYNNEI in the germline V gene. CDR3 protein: CASTKAGTEAFF. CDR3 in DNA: TGTGCCAGCACCAAAGCCGGGACTGAAGCTTTCTTT.

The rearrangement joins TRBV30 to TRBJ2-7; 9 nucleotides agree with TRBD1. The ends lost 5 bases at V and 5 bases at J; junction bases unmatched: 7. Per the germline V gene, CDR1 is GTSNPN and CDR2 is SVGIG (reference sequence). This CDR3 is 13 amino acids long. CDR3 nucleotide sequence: TGTGCCTGGGAACAGGGGGCGATCAACGAGCAGTACTTC. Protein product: CAWEQGAINEQYF.

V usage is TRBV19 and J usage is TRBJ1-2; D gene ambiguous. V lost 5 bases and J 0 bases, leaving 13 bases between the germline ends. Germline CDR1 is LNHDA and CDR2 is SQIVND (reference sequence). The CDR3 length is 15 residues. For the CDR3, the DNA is TGTGCCAGTAGTGGGAGAGGAATGACTAACTATGGCTACACCTTC. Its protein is CASSGRGMTNYGYTF.

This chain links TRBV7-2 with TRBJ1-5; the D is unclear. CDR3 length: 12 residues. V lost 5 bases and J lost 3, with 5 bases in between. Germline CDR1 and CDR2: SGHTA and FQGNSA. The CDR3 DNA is TGTGCCAGCAGCCCTTACAATCAGCCCCAGCATTTT. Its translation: CASSPYNQPQHF.

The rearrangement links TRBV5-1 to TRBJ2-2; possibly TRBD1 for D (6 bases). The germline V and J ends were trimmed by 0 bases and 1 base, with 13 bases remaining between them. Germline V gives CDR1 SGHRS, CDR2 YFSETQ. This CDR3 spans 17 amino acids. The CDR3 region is CASSLAGGQMNTGELFF. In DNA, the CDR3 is TGCGCCAGCAGCTTGGCCGGAGGACAGATGAACACCGGGGAGCTGTTTTTT.

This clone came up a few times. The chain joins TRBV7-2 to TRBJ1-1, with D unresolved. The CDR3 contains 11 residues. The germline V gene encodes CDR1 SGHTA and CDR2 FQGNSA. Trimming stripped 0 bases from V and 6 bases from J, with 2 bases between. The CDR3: CASSLAAEAFF. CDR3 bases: TGTGCCAGCAGCTTAGCCGCTGAAGCTTTCTTT. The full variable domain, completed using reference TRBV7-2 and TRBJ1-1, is GAGVSQSPSNKVTEKGKDVELRCDPISGHTALYWYRQSLGQGLEFLIYFQGNSAPDKSGLPSDRFSAERTGGSVSTLTIQRTQQEDSAVYLCASSLAAEAFFGQGTRLTVV.

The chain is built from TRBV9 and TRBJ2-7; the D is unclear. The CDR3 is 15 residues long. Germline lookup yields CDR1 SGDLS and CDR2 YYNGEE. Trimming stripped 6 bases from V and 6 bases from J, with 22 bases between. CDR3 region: CASTPDSVVGGEQYF. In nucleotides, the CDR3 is TGTGCCAGCACCCCCGACTCAGTAGTCGGCGGCGAGCAGTACTTC.

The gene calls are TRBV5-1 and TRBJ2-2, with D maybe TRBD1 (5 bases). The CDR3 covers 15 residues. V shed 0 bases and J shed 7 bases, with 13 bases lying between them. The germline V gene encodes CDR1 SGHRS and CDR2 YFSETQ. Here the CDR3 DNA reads TGCGCCAGCAGCTTGGCCGTGGGGCTCGGCGGGGAGCTGTTTTTT. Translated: CASSLAVGLGGELFF.

For the CDR3, the DNA is TGTGCCAGCAGCTCCGACGCGGGAAATGAGCAGTTCTTC. This sequence encodes CASSSDAGNEQFF. The chain joins TRBV13 to TRBJ2-1, with a tentative D call TRBD2 (6 bases). The germline CDR1 and CDR2 sequences are PRHDT and FYEKMQ (reference sequence). The CDR3 extends over 13 amino acids. Deletions cut 4 bases from V and 7 bases from J, with 11 bases between.

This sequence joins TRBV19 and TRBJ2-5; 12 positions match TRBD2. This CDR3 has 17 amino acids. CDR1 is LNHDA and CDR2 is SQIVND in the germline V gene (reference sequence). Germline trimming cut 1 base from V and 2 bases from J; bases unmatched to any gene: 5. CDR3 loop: CASSIVGLAGRQETQYF. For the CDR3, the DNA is TGTGCCAGTAGTATAGTTGGACTAGCGGGGCGACAAGAGACCCAGTACTTC. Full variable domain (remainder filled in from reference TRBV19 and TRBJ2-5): DGGITQSPKYLFRKEGQNVTLSCEQNLNHDAMYWYRQDPGQGLRLIYYSQIVNDFQKGDIAEGYSVSREKKESFPLTVTSAQKNPTAFYLCASSIVGLAGRQETQYFGPGTRLLVL.

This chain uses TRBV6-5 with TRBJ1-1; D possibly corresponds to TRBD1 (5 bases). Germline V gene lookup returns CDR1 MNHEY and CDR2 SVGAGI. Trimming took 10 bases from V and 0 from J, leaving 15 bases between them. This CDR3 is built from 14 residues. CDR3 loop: CATWLGGMNTEAFF. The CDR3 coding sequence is TGTGCCACCTGGCTCGGGGGGATGAACACTGAAGCTTTCTTT.

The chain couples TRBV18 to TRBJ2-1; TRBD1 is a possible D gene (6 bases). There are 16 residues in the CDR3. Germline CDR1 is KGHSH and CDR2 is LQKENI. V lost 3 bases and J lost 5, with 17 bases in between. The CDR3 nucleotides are TGTGCCAGCTCACCGTTTCAGGGACAAGCAAACAATGAGCAGTTCTTC. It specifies CASSPFQGQANNEQFF.

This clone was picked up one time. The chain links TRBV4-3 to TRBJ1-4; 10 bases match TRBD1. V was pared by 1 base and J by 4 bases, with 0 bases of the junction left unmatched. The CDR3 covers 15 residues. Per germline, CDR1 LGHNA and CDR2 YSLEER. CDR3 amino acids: CASSQGTGGNEKLFF. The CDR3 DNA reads TGCGCCAGCAGCCAAGGGACAGGGGGTAATGAAAAACTGTTTTTT.

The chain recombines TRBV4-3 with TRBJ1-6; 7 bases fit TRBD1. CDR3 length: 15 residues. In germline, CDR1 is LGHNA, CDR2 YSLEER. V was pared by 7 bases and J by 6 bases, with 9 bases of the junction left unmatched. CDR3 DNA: TGCGCCAGCACCTACCGGGACAGCCTTAATTCACCCCTCCACTTT. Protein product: CASTYRDSLNSPLHF.

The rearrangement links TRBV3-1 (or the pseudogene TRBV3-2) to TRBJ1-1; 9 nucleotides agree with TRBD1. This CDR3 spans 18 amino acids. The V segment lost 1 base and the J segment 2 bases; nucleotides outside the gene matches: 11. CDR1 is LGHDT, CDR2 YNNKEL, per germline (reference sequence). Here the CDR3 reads CASSQAAGQGPSNTEAFF. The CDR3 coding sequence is TGTGCCAGCAGCCAAGCCGCGGGACAGGGCCCCTCAAACACTGAAGCTTTCTTT.

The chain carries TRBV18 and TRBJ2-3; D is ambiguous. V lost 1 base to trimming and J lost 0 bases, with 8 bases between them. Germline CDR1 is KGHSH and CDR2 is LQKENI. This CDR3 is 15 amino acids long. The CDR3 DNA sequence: TGTGCCAGCTCACCACAAAGCGCGAGCACAGATACGCAGTATTTT. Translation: CASSPQSASTDTQYF.

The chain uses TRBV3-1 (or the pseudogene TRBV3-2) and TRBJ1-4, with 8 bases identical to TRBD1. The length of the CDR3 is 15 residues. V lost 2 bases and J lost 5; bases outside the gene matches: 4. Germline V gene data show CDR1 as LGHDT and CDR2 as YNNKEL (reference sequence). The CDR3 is CASSQQTGVNEKLFF. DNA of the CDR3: TGTGCCAGCAGCCAACAGACAGGGGTAAATGAAAAACTGTTTTTT.